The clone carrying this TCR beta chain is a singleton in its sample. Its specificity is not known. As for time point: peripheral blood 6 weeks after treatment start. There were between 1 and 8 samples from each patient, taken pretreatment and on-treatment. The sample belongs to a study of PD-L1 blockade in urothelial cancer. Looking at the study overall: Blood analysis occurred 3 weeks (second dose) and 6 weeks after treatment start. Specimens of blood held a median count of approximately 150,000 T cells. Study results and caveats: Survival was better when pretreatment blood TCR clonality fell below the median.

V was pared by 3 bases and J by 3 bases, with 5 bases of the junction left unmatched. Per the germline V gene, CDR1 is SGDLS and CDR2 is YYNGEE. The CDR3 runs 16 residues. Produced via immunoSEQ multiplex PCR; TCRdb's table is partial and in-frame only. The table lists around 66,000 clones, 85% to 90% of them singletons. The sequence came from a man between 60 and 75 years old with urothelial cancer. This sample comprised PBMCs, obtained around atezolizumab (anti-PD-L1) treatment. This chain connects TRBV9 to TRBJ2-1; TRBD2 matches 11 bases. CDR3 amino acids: CASSAGGTSGYNEQFF. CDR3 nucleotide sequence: TGTGCCAGCAGCGCCGGGGGGACTAGCGGCTACAATGAGCAGTTCTTC.